This T cell receptor beta chain was recorded in a study of monozygotic twins with inflammatory bowel disease. Findings and caveats of the study: Healthy twins showed more clonotype sharing with others than IBD patients, especially patients with disease activity.

Input per TCR library consisted of roughly 4,000 ng of total RNA. UMIs with a 6-nucleotide sample barcode were added by template switching. TCRalpha and TCRbeta cDNA underwent two nested PCRs of around 15 and 10 cycles. Following a re-call of the 5' RACE reads, TCRdb has one entry per CDR3 protein and lacks DNA. The repertoire table contains around 400,000 distinct CDR3 sequences. In regard to this clonotype: Its antigen remains unidentified.

The germline V gene has CDR1 MGHRA and CDR2 YSYEKL. The CDR3 spans 17 residues. Sequences were obtained from blood. The chain has TRBV4-1 and TRBJ1-5. This clonotype originated in a human donor with ulcerative colitis or Crohn's disease, or a healthy co-twin of an affected twin (not recorded which). CDR3 region: CASSQGRLSYSNQPQHF.